These 15 T cell receptor beta chains originate from one sample sequenced in a study of T cell repertoires in cytomegalovirus infection. TCRdb ran MiXCR on the reads and lists one entry per CDR3 protein. This sample has roughly 230,000 distinct CDR3 sequences, with approximately 7% found just once. The specimen sequenced was PBMCs. These receptors were taken from a human donor in good health (CMV status not recorded). Some clones in this sample may be carry-over from other donors' samples.

This clonotype was seen ten or more times. V usage is TRBV6-2 or TRBV6-3 and J usage is TRBJ2-7, with TRBD1 identical over 7 bases. The CDR3 extends over 15 amino acids. Trimming at V came to 6 bases and at J to 3 bases, leaving 11 bases not matched to a gene. Germline V gene sequence: CDR1 MNHEY, CDR2 SVGEGT. CDR3 sequence reads: CASSYPRRDSYEQYF. The CDR3 DNA reads as TGTGCCAGCAGCTATCCTCGCCGGGACAGCTACGAGCAGTACTTC.

This clonotype was seen repeatedly, ten times or more. The CDR3 loop is CASSSDRDVSYEQYF. The CDR3 coding sequence is TGTGCCAGCAGCTCGGACAGGGACGTCTCCTACGAGCAGTACTTC. This chain links TRBV7-8 with TRBJ2-7; 8 nucleotides align to TRBD1. The CDR3 totals 15 residues. The germline CDR1 and CDR2 sequences are SGHVS and FQNEAQ. V lost 4 bases to trimming and J lost 0 bases; unmatched junction nucleotides: 5.

At least ten counts were recorded for this clonotype. The chain joins TRBV3-1 to TRBJ2-7; TRBD2 agrees at 7 bases. The germline V gene has CDR1 LGHDT and CDR2 YNNKEL (reference sequence). This CDR3 is 16 amino acids long. The J segment lost 3 bases and the V segment lost 3 bases, leaving 11 bases of the junction unmatched. As DNA, the CDR3 is TGTGCCAGCAGCCAGGGCACCGGGACTATAATCTACGAGCAGTACTTC. This codes for CASSQGTGTIIYEQYF.

This clonotype was recorded at least ten times. The chain joins TRBV11-2 to TRBJ1-2; 8 nucleotides agree with TRBD1. This CDR3 is built from 14 residues. The germline V gene encodes CDR1 SGHAT and CDR2 FQNNGV. Trimming cost V 5 bases and J 2 bases; bases outside gene matches: 4. The CDR3 sequence: CASSRTGMNYGYTF. In DNA, the CDR3 is TGTGCCAGCAGCAGGACAGGGATGAACTATGGCTACACCTTC.

The sample holds many counts of this clonotype. The chain links TRBV5-5 to TRBJ2-3; D tentatively reads TRBD1 or TRBD2 (6 bases each). This CDR3 has 16 amino acids. Trimming pared 7 bases from V and 0 bases from J, leaving 18 bases between. Germline V gene data show CDR1 as SGHKS and CDR2 as YYEKEE (reference sequence). CDR3 coding DNA: TGTGCCAGCCATGACAGGCGGGACGGTAGCACAGATACGCAGTATTTT. Translating gives CASHDRRDGSTDTQYF.

This clonotype was seen repeatedly, ten times or more. This rearrangement joins TRBV27 to TRBJ2-2, with TRBD1 matching over 9 bases. This CDR3 has 15 residues. Germline values: CDR1 MNHEY, CDR2 SMNVEV (reference sequence). The trim removed 6 bases at V and 7 bases at J, leaving 9 bases unmatched. CDR3 coding DNA: TGTGCCAGCAGCCCGACGGGGACAGGGTACGGGGAGCTGTTTTTT. It encodes CASSPTGTGYGELFF.

At least ten counts were recorded for this clonotype. The chain carries TRBV7-2 and TRBJ2-1, with D perhaps matching TRBD2 (5 bases). V lost 1 base and J 6 bases, leaving 7 bases between the germline ends. From germline, CDR1 is SGHTA and CDR2 FQGNSA. CDR3 length: 13 residues. CDR3 in amino acids: CASSLGLLNEQFF. In DNA form, the CDR3 reads TGTGCCAGCAGCTTAGGACTACTCAATGAGCAGTTCTTC.

This clonotype has at least ten counts. The chain joins TRBV6-2 or TRBV6-3 to TRBJ2-7; unclear D gene. Trimming removed 2 bases from V and 3 bases from J, with 11 bases in between. The CDR3 extends over 14 amino acids. Germline loops: CDR1 MNHEY, CDR2 SVGEGT. CDR3 loop: CASSYTQVDYEQYF. The CDR3 DNA follows: TGTGCCAGCAGTTACACTCAGGTGGACTACGAGCAGTACTTC.

This clonotype has a count of ten or more. The V and J genes are TRBV6-2 or TRBV6-3 and TRBJ2-5; 10 bases fit TRBD2. Germline CDR1 MNHEY, CDR2 SVGEGT. The ends lost 2 bases at V and 1 base at J; junction bases unmatched: 10. CDR3 length: 18 amino acids. CDR3 bases: TGTGCCAGCAGTTACACACATCCGGGACTAGCGCTCCAAGAGACCCAGTACTTC. The encoded protein is CASSYTHPGLALQETQYF.

The chain couples TRBV2 to TRBJ2-5, with a possible D match to TRBD2 (5 bases). With 7 bases removed from V and 5 bases from J, the gap between germline ends came to 14 bases. Germline CDR1 SNHLY, CDR2 FYNNEI. The CDR3 covers 13 residues. CDR3 region: CASIVPTGETQYF. The CDR3 DNA follows: TGTGCCAGCATCGTACCGACGGGGGAGACCCAGTACTTC.

This chain uses TRBV6-2 or TRBV6-3 with TRBJ2-5, with D unresolved. V lost 5 bases and J 7 bases, leaving 20 bases between the germline ends. The CDR3 is 15 amino acids. Germline loops: CDR1 MNHEY, CDR2 SVGEGT. The CDR3 reads CASSPISSLTVTQYF. In nucleotides, the CDR3 is TGTGCCAGCAGTCCGATCTCCTCCCTAACTGTGACCCAGTACTTC.

This clonotype was found many times. The rearrangement uses TRBV7-2 and TRBJ1-1; D ambiguous. Trimming left V 5 bases short and J 4 bases short, with 17 bases between. In germline, CDR1 is SGHTA, CDR2 FQGNSA. The CDR3 runs 15 residues. As DNA, the CDR3 is TGTGCCAGCAGCGGTGGGTCAAGGGAACCCACTGAAGCTTTCTTT. Its translation: CASSGGSREPTEAFF.

This clonotype was recorded at least ten times. This rearrangement joins TRBV4-2 to TRBJ1-5; tentatively, D is TRBD1 (6 bases). The CDR3 is 14 residues long. V lost 1 base and J 7 bases, leaving 11 bases between the germline ends. CDR1 is LGHNA, CDR2 YNFKEQ, per germline. CDR3 nucleotides: TGTGCCAGCAGCCAAGGGGGGGGGGCCCAGCCCCAGCATTTT. Translated: CASSQGGGAQPQHF.

This clonotype was counted ten times or more. The chain couples TRBV15 to TRBJ2-7, with D possibly called TRBD1 or TRBD2 (5 bases each). This CDR3 has 13 amino acids. Trimming left V 4 bases short and J 7 bases short, with 14 bases between. The germline gives CDR1 LNHNV, CDR2 YYDKDF (reference sequence). CDR3 residues: CATSITGTGEQYF. In DNA, the CDR3 is TGTGCCACCAGCATAACCGGGACGGGTGAGCAGTACTTC.

In this sample, this clonotype turned up many times. This chain uses TRBV7-8 with TRBJ2-5, with a possible D match to TRBD2 (5 bases). This CDR3 is 14 amino acids long. Germline CDR1 reads SGHVS; CDR2 reads FQNEAQ. Trimming cost V 5 bases and J 5 bases, with 15 bases left between them. CDR3: CASSPYRGLETQYF. In nucleotides, the CDR3 is TGTGCCAGCAGCCCCTACCGAGGGTTGGAGACCCAGTACTTC.